Presented here are 30 T cell receptor beta chains from one specimen sequenced in a study of cytomegalovirus exposure and HLA in healthy donors. Use of 60 Vbeta and 13 Jbeta primers characterized the PCR. Generated by immunoSEQ multiplex PCR, the TCRdb table keeps only in-frame clones and is missing some. The table lists under 200,000 clones, around 86% of them singletons. The sequenced sample consisted of PBMCs. Every receptor here comes from a human donor in good health.

The chain uses TRBV29-1 and TRBJ1-2; no firm D call. The ends were cut back, 3 bases at V and 8 bases at J, with 10 bases in the middle. The CDR3 has 11 residues. Germline CDR1 SQVTM, CDR2 ANQGSEA. In nucleotides, the CDR3 is TGCAGCGTTGAGTCCGGCGGGGGCTACACCTTC. It is translated as CSVESGGGYTF. Together with reference TRBV29-1 and TRBJ1-2, the CDR3 gives the full variable domain: SAVISQKPSRDICQRGTSLTIQCQVDSQVTMMFWYRQQPGQSLTLIATANQGSEATYESGFVIDKFPISRPNLTFSTLTVSNMSPEDSSIYLCSVESGGGYTFGSGTRLTVV.

V usage is TRBV18 and J usage is TRBJ1-1; D gene unclear. Germline lookup yields CDR1 KGHSH and CDR2 LQKENI. V dropped 3 bases and J dropped 5 bases, with 22 bases sitting between them. This CDR3 comprises 17 residues. CDR3 nucleotide sequence: TGTGCCAGCTCACCTAGCTTCTTTGGGTCTGTGACGACTGAAGCTTTCTTT. The encoded protein is CASSPSFFGSVTTEAFF.

V usage is TRBV6-5 and J usage is TRBJ2-5, with TRBD1 matching over 7 bases. CDR3 length: 14 amino acids. The germline V gene has CDR1 MNHEY and CDR2 SVGAGI. J was trimmed by 1 base and V by 5 bases; bases with no gene match: 4. CDR3 sequence reads: CASSPDRVQETQYF. The CDR3 coding sequence is TGTGCCAGCAGTCCAGACAGGGTCCAAGAGACCCAGTACTTC.

V usage is TRBV4-3 and J usage is TRBJ2-5; the D is unclear. This CDR3 is 13 amino acids long. V was clipped by 2 bases and J by 5 bases, with 9 bases between them. Looked up from germline, CDR1 is LGHNA and CDR2 is YSLEER. The CDR3 region is CASSQNLQETQYF. The CDR3 nucleotides read TGCGCCAGCAGCCAAAACTTACAGGAGACCCAGTACTTC.

The V gene is TRBV5-1, the J gene TRBJ1-5; 8 nucleotides match TRBD1. V was pared by 5 bases and J by 6 bases, with 10 bases of the junction left unmatched. Germline lookup yields CDR1 SGHRS and CDR2 YFSETQ. CDR3 length: 15 amino acids. Written as DNA, the CDR3 is TGCGCCAGCAGTACGACAGGGGCGGCCGGTCAGCCCCAGCATTTT. It is translated as CASSTTGAAGQPQHF.

This rearrangement joins TRBV10-3 to TRBJ1-1; maybe TRBD1 (6 bases). Deletions cut 3 bases from V and 2 bases from J, with 13 bases between. The CDR3 spans 15 residues. CDR1 and CDR2 from the germline V gene are ENHRY and SYGVKD. Here the CDR3 reads CAISEARQVNTEAFF. The DNA of the CDR3 is TGTGCCATCAGTGAAGCGCGACAGGTTAACACTGAAGCTTTCTTT.

The rearrangement links TRBV9 to TRBJ2-7, with 9 nucleotides matching TRBD1. Germline loops: CDR1 SGDLS, CDR2 YYNGEE. The CDR3 is made up of 14 amino acids. Losses at the gene ends were 3 bases for V and 5 bases for J; bases not matched to a gene: 6. CDR3 DNA sequence: TGTGCCAGCAGCGGCGGGACAGGGCGGAACGAGCAGTACTTC. This translates into CASSGGTGRNEQYF.

This sequence joins TRBV7-9 and TRBJ2-7; 7 bases map to TRBD2. Trimming cost V 5 bases and J 4 bases; bases outside gene matches: 11. The CDR3 loop spans 15 amino acids. Looked up from germline, CDR1 is SEHNR and CDR2 is FQNEAQ (reference sequence). The DNA for the CDR3 is TGTGCCAGCAGCGGGATAGCGGGCCCTTCGTACGAGCAGTACTTC. Translation: CASSGIAGPSYEQYF. Full variable domain (remainder filled in from reference TRBV7-9 and TRBJ2-7): DTGVSQNPRHKITKRGQNVTFRCDPISEHNRLYWYRQTLGQGPEFLTYFQNEAQLEKSRLLSDRFSAERPKGSFSTLEIQRTEQGDSAMYLCASSGIAGPSYEQYFGPGTRLTVT.

The V gene is TRBV18, the J gene TRBJ1-3, with D perhaps TRBD1 (6 bases). The CDR3 runs 16 residues. Looked up from germline, CDR1 is KGHSH and CDR2 is LQKENI. Trimming removed 2 bases at V and 3 bases at J, with 14 bases between. CDR3 region: CASSPTGGASGNTIYF. CDR3 nucleotides: TGTGCCAGCTCACCAACGGGGGGGGCAAGTGGAAACACCATATATTTT.

J is TRBJ1-2 and V is TRBV7-8, with 7 nucleotides matching TRBD1. Trimming at V came to 5 bases and at J to 0 bases, leaving 6 bases not matched to a gene. The CDR3 has 15 residues. Germline CDR1 SGHVS, CDR2 FQNEAQ. The CDR3 bases are TGTGCCAGCAGCCCGGGACAGTCAGCTAACTATGGCTACACCTTC. Translated: CASSPGQSANYGYTF.

The J gene is TRBJ1-1, the V gene TRBV7-9; D is uncertain. V was trimmed by 0 bases and J by 3 bases, leaving 8 bases between them. This CDR3 region has 14 residues. CDR1 SEHNR and CDR2 FQNEAQ come from the germline V gene (reference sequence). CDR3 residues: CASSLAKDYTEAFF. The CDR3 nucleotides read TGTGCCAGCAGCTTAGCGAAGGACTACACTGAAGCTTTCTTT. The full variable domain, with the rest looked up from reference TRBV7-9 and TRBJ1-1, is DTGVSQNPRHKITKRGQNVTFRCDPISEHNRLYWYRQTLGQGPEFLTYFQNEAQLEKSRLLSDRFSAERPKGSFSTLEIQRTEQGDSAMYLCASSLAKDYTEAFFGQGTRLTVV.

CDR3 DNA sequence: TGTGCTAGTGGAACGCCGGGACAGGGGACTGAAGCTTTCTTT. Translating gives CASGTPGQGTEAFF. The chain recombines TRBV12-5 with TRBJ1-1; 10 nucleotides line up with TRBD1. The CDR3 totals 14 residues. V lost 6 bases to trimming and J lost 5 bases; unmatched junction nucleotides: 6. Germline V lookup: CDR1 LGHNT, CDR2 FRNRAP.

This chain links TRBV4-3 with TRBJ1-2; possible D gene TRBD1, 5 bases. CDR3 length: 14 residues. Germline loops: CDR1 LGHNA, CDR2 YSLEER. V shed 1 base and J shed 6 bases, with 12 bases lying between them. The CDR3 DNA reads as TGCGCCAGCAGCCAAGCTGCGGCGGGGCATGGCTACACCTTC. Translating it yields CASSQAAAGHGYTF.

The chain joins TRBV2 to TRBJ1-4; 8 positions match TRBD1. V was clipped by 5 bases and J by 7 bases; unmatched bases: 9. CDR3 length: 15 amino acids. Germline CDR1 SNHLY, CDR2 FYNNEI. The CDR3 DNA reads TGTGCCAGCAGTCAATTCAGGGGGCGCGGTGAAAAACTGTTTTTT. It yields the protein CASSQFRGRGEKLFF.

This clone has only one observation. This chain links TRBV28 with TRBJ2-2; 10 bases are a match to TRBD2. The junction had 12 bases not matched to a gene; V was cut back by 5 bases and J by 9 bases. This CDR3 has 16 residues. Germline V gives CDR1 MDHEN, CDR2 SYDVKM. The CDR3 nucleotides are TGTGCCAGCAGTAATGCGCCTAGCGGGGGTAACCGGGAGCTGTTTTTT. Translating it yields CASSNAPSGGNRELFF.

The rearrangement links TRBV19 to TRBJ2-7; D is perhaps TRBD1 (6 bases). The germline V gene encodes CDR1 LNHDA and CDR2 SQIVND (reference sequence). Trimming left V 3 bases short and J 6 bases short, with 12 bases between. The CDR3 length is 13 residues. CDR3 DNA: TGTGCCAGTAGTATGGCAGGGGCTGGCGAGCAGTACTTC. This encodes CASSMAGAGEQYF.

J is TRBJ1-2 and V is TRBV6-1, with a possible D match to TRBD1 (5 bases). Germline CDR1 reads MNHNS; CDR2 reads SASEGT. Trimming cost V 7 bases and J 0 bases, with 15 bases left between them. The CDR3 extends over 15 amino acids. As DNA, the CDR3 is TGTGCCAGCAAGGGAGGGGTCGGGTCTAACTATGGCTACACCTTC. Its protein is CASKGGVGSNYGYTF.

The gene calls are TRBV2 and TRBJ1-5; a weak D match, TRBD1 (5 bases). V lost 8 bases and J lost 1, with 12 bases in between. The germline V gene encodes CDR1 SNHLY and CDR2 FYNNEI. This CDR3 has 14 amino acids. CDR3 protein: CASGGVMSNQPQHF. CDR3 bases: TGTGCCAGCGGAGGGGTTATGAGCAATCAGCCCCAGCATTTT.

The chain uses TRBV19 and TRBJ2-7, with 10 positions matching TRBD1. In germline, CDR1 is LNHDA, CDR2 SQIVND (reference sequence). V lost 5 bases to trimming and J lost 4 bases; unmatched junction nucleotides: 5. The CDR3 length is 14 residues. CDR3 coding DNA: TGTGCCAGTAGTCCACCGGGACAGGGGTACGAGCAGTACTTC. Amino acid sequence: CASSPPGQGYEQYF.

The V and J genes are TRBV10-3 and TRBJ2-2; TRBD1 is a possible D gene (6 bases). The CDR3 consists of 13 residues. V was trimmed by 6 bases and J by 7 bases, leaving 12 bases between them. The germline V gene encodes CDR1 ENHRY and CDR2 SYGVKD. The CDR3 region is CAIRSGENGELFF. The CDR3 DNA reads TGTGCCATCAGATCAGGGGAAAACGGGGAGCTGTTTTTT.

This clone has a handful of counts. The chain has TRBV6-1 and TRBJ1-3, with 8 positions matching TRBD1. The CDR3 totals 15 residues. V trimming: 2 bases; J trimming: 4 bases; junction bases outside the gene matches: 4. Germline V gives CDR1 MNHNS, CDR2 SASEGT. The CDR3 protein is CASSEQGAAGNTIYF. The CDR3 region has the DNA TGTGCCAGCAGTGAACAGGGGGCTGCGGGAAACACCATATATTTT.

This chain links TRBV5-4 with TRBJ1-2; 7 bases align to TRBD1. This CDR3 region has 15 residues. Trimming removed 4 bases from V and 6 bases from J; junction bases left unmatched: 12. CDR1 is SGHNT and CDR2 is YYREEE in the germline V gene (reference sequence). The CDR3 bases are TGTGCCAGCAGCCGACCGGGGACAGAAGAAAATGGCTACACCTTC. Encoded protein: CASSRPGTEENGYTF.

The DNA for the CDR3 is TGTGCCAGCAGCCCTCGTATAGCGGGGGGCGGAGCCAAAAACATTCAGTACTTC. It codes for CASSPRIAGGGAKNIQYF. The rearrangement joins TRBV14 to TRBJ2-4, with 10 nucleotides matching TRBD2. After removal of 4 bases from V and 0 bases from J, the junction contained 9 bases not matched to a gene. CDR1 and CDR2 (germline): SGHDN, FVKESK. This CDR3 region has 18 residues.

This chain uses TRBV6-5 with TRBJ1-1, with unresolved D. CDR3 length: 10 residues. Trimming left V 8 bases short and J 8 bases short, with 9 bases between. The germline V gene encodes CDR1 MNHEY and CDR2 SVGAGI. The CDR3 loop reads CASAGNEAFF. The CDR3 nucleotides are TGTGCCAGCGCCGGGAACGAAGCTTTCTTT.

The chain carries TRBV20-1 and TRBJ1-1; D is possibly TRBD1 (5 bases). Between the trimmed V and J ends, which lost 2 bases and 7 bases, there was a span of 8 bases. CDR1 DFQATT and CDR2 SNEGSKA come from the germline V gene (reference sequence). The CDR3 sequence is 11 residues long. The CDR3 DNA sequence: TGCAGTGCTAGAAGGGGAGGTGAAGCTTTCTTT. Its translation: CSARRGGEAFF.

This chain uses TRBV5-1 with TRBJ2-1; a possible D gene is TRBD1 (5 bases). Trimming stripped 0 bases from V and 0 bases from J, with 7 bases between. The CDR3 contains 15 residues. The germline V gene has CDR1 SGHRS and CDR2 YFSETQ. Here the CDR3 reads CASSLGQNSYNEQFF. The CDR3 nucleotides are TGCGCCAGCAGCTTGGGACAGAACTCCTACAATGAGCAGTTCTTC.

This clone came up a few times. CDR3 in DNA: TGTGCCAGCAGCTCCCCTGGGACATCGACCCAGTACTTC. Protein product: CASSSPGTSTQYF. The gene calls are TRBV7-8 and TRBJ2-5; D possibly corresponds to TRBD1 (6 bases). V lost 4 bases, J lost 7 bases, and 13 bases lay in between. CDR1 is SGHVS, CDR2 FQNEAQ, per germline. This CDR3 spans 13 amino acids.

The chain combines TRBV7-8 with TRBJ2-1; 7 nucleotides agree with TRBD2. V was clipped by 11 bases and J by 5 bases; unmatched bases: 6. Per the germline V gene, CDR1 is SGHVS and CDR2 is FQNEAQ. The CDR3 spans 12 residues. The CDR3, as DNA: TGTGCCGTTACTAGCGAGGACAATGAGCAGTTCTTC. Translating gives CAVTSEDNEQFF.

The chain links TRBV13 to TRBJ2-7, with unresolved D. The CDR3 has 14 residues. V lost 4 bases and J lost 2, with 12 bases in between. Germline loops: CDR1 PRHDT, CDR2 FYEKMQ (reference sequence). The CDR3 region has the DNA TGTGCCAGCAGCTCAGCAGGCAGTACCTACGAGCAGTACTTC. Translated: CASSSAGSTYEQYF.

The chain joins TRBV4-3 to TRBJ1-4; TRBD1 agrees at 10 bases. V lost 2 bases and J lost 7; bases outside the gene matches: 7. The V gene's germline CDR1 is LGHNA and CDR2 YSLEER. The CDR3 totals 16 residues. CDR3 amino acids: CASSQRPGTGVEKLFF. The CDR3 DNA is TGCGCCAGCAGCCAACGCCCCGGGACAGGGGTTGAAAAACTGTTTTTT.